This T cell receptor (beta chain) emerged from a study of blood T cell repertoires in COVID-19. The CDR3 extends over 15 amino acids. V lost 6 bases, J lost 4 bases, and 9 bases stayed unmatched. Germline CDR1 SEHNR, CDR2 FQNEAQ (reference sequence). Libraries were prepared by immunoSEQ multiplex PCR; TCRdb keeps only in-frame clonotypes and omits some of them. The profile shows fewer than 200,000 clones, 75% to 90% of them singletons. The source material was peripheral blood. The rearrangement uses TRBV7-9 and TRBJ1-2, with 9 bases identical to TRBD1. The TCR comes from a woman aged 65 to 85 with COVID-19, enrolled during active disease. The CDR3 here is CASSLRDRDSYGYTF. CDR3 nucleotide sequence: TGTGCCAGCAGTTTAAGGGACAGGGATAGCTATGGCTACACCTTC.